The rows below give T cell receptor beta chains drawn from one sample of a study of radiation and T cells in renal cell carcinoma. Assay used: immunoSEQ multiplex PCR; TCRdb lists only in-frame clones, some missing. The profile shows 130,000 to 150,000 clones, roughly nine tenths of them singletons. Sequencing used blood, obtained from a patient whose treatment included radiotherapy and nephrectomy. These receptors all stem from a woman in her seventies with renal cell carcinoma. Both conserved end residues are part of each CDR3. The D gene is left open where the match is weak. Size is stated for part of the rows, as once, few or many counts, or as a class when the clone is expanded.

>TRBV27|TRBJ2-3|13|.|.
TGTGCCAGCAGTTCGGGGCTAGGAGATACGCAGTATTTT
CASSSGLGDTQYF
>TRBV7-9|TRBJ2-1|12|TRBD1|.
TGTGCCAGCAGCTCGAGACAGGGGCAGGCGTTCTTC
CASSSRQGQAFF
>TRBV28|TRBJ1-1|14|.|.
TGTGCCAGCAGGACCGATCGGGGCGCTGCTGAAGCTTTCTTT
CASRTDRGAAEAFF
>TRBV4-3|TRBJ1-2|16|.|.
TGCGCCAGCAGCCAAGATTCCGGGGCCGCGGGCTATGGCTACACCTTC
CASSQDSGAAGYGYTF
>TRBV5-4|TRBJ2-3|18|TRBD2|.
TGTGCCAGCAGCTTGGCCGGTAGCGGGGGGGCCGTGAAAGATACGCAGTATTTT
CASSLAGSGGAVKDTQYF
>TRBV19|TRBJ2-7|14|.|.
TGTGCCAGTAGTATTGGCCTGAGCTCCTACGAGCAGTACTTC
CASSIGLSSYEQYF
>TRBV19|TRBJ1-1|15|.|few
TGTGCCAGTATAAAATCCGGGACGGTAAACACTGAAGCTTTCTTT
CASIKSGTVNTEAFF
>TRBV7-8|TRBJ2-7|14|.|.
TGTGCCAGCAGCTTAGCGCAGGGATCGGGAGAGCAGTACTTC
CASSLAQGSGEQYF
>TRBV28|TRBJ2-7|17|TRBD2|once
TGTGCCAGCAGTTTATGGTCTCTAGCGGGGGGGCCGGGCGAGCAGTACTTC
CASSLWSLAGGPGEQYF
>TRBV30|TRBJ2-3|12|.|.
TGTGCCTGGAGTGTACTTACAGATACGCAGTATTTT
CAWSVLTDTQYF
>TRBV6-5|TRBJ2-5|13|TRBD2|.
TGTGCCAGCAGTTCGGTAGCGGGGGAGACCCAGTACTTC
CASSSVAGETQYF
>TRBV27|TRBJ2-1|13|.|.
TGTGCCAGCAGCGCTTTGTCCTACAATGAGCAGTTCTTC
CASSALSYNEQFF
>TRBV4-2|TRBJ1-1|15|.|.
TGTGCCAGCAGCCAAGAACCAGGGTGGAACACTGAAGCTTTCTTT
CASSQEPGWNTEAFF
>TRBV10-2|TRBJ1-6|14|.|few
TGCGCCAGCGTTCAAGGGGTCGGTAATTCACCCCTCCACTTT
CASVQGVGNSPLHF
>TRBV5-1|TRBJ2-7|16|TRBD2|.
TGCGCCAGCAGCTTGGCCGGGGGGGTAAGAACGTACGAGCAGTACTTC
CASSLAGGVRTYEQYF
>TRBV2|TRBJ2-1|13|.|.
TGTGCCAGCAGAAAGTCGCTTTACAATGAGCAGTTCTTC
CASRKSLYNEQFF
>TRBV6-6|TRBJ1-5|15|TRBD1|once
TGTGCCAGCAGTTACGACAGGGGGGCCGGTCAGCCCCAGCATTTT
CASSYDRGAGQPQHF
>TRBV5-4|TRBJ1-2|13|.|few
TGTGCCAGCAGCTTGGGGGCCCAGTATGGCTACACCTTC
CASSLGAQYGYTF
>TRBV28|TRBJ2-1|12|.|.
TGTGCCAGCAGTTTATTTCGGGATGAGCAGTTCTTC
CASSLFRDEQFF
>TRBV11-1|TRBJ1-2|15|TRBD1|.
TGTGCCAGCAGCTCCCGGGACAGGGGGACCTATGGCTACACCTTC
CASSSRDRGTYGYTF
>TRBV29-1|TRBJ1-2|13|.|once
TGCAGCGTTGAAGATGGTAAATTCGATGGCTACACCTTC
CSVEDGKFDGYTF
>TRBV6-6|TRBJ2-1|13|.|.
TGTGCCAGCAGCCTCGGACTCCGGGGTGAGCAGTTCTTC
CASSLGLRGEQFF